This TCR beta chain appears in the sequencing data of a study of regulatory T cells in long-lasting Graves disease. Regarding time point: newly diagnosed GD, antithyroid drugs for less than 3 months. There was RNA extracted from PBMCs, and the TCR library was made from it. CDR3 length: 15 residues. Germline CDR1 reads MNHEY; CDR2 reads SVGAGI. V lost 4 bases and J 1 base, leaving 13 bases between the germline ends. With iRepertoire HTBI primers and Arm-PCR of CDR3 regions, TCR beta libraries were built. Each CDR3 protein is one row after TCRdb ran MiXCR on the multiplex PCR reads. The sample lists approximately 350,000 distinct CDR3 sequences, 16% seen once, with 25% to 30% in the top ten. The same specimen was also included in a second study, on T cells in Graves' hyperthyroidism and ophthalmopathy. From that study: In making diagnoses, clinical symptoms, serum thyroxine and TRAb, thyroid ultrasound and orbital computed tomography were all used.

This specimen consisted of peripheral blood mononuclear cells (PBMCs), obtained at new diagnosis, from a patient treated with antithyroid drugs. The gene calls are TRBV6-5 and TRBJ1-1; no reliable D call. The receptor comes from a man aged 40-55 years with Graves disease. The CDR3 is CASSLRPWTNTEAFF. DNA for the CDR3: TGTGCCAGCAGTTTACGACCGTGGACGAACACTGAAGCTTTCTTT.